This entry is about one TCR beta chain. Its antigen is as yet unknown. The same CDR3 arises from other DNA sequences in this sample as well. Among the donors, all were Caucasian adults who lived in Nashville, Tennessee. This entry comes from a study of shared clonotypes between healthy human individuals. Findings and limits, study-wide: Naive CD4 clonotype sharing across a few donors was roughly 5%. Clonotypes not shared had lower generation probabilities than those common to all four donors.

The germline CDR1 and CDR2 sequences are MDHEN and SYDVKM. Trimming left V 2 bases short and J 5 bases short, with 6 bases between. The CDR3 length is 12 residues. Replicate PCRs run on sorted subsets employed about 220 ng DNA, about 27,000 T cell genomes. This table comes from immunoSEQ multiplex PCR, and its TCRdb copy is limited to in-frame clones, with some not included. The repertoire holds fewer than 1.6 million clones, with approximately 98.5% as singletons. The sequenced sample consisted of naive CD4+ T cells sorted from blood. Subset meaning: CD45RA+ positively selected. This TCR came from a man aged 25-45 years in good health. This chain links TRBV28 with TRBJ1-1, with D unclear. The CDR3 sequence: CASSLVWTEAFF. The CDR3 DNA sequence: TGTGCCAGCAGTTTAGTGTGGACTGAAGCTTTCTTT.